A selection of T cell receptor beta chains follows, all from one sample in a study of blood T cell repertoires in COVID-19. Libraries were prepared by immunoSEQ multiplex PCR; TCRdb keeps only in-frame clonotypes and omits some of them. The table shows about 60,000 clones, with 80% to 85% occurring only once. Sequenced sample: peripheral blood. The receptor source for this set is a human donor in a cohort sampled during active COVID-19. The CDR3 runs from the conserved cysteine through the conserved F or W. D genes are given only for firm matches. Clone size is not always given. Where it is, it says once, few, many or a class for expanded clones.

CDR3nt: TGTGCCAGCAGCTCCCTAGGTTCGGGACAGGGGGCCTACGAGCAGTACTTC
CDR3aa: CASSSLGSGQGAYEQYF
abundance: once
v_gene: TRBV5-4
d_gene: TRBD1
j_gene: TRBJ2-7

CDR3nt: TGTGCCAGCAGCCAAGGAGGTGCCGACACTGAAGCTTTCTTT
CDR3aa: CASSQGGADTEAFF
abundance: few
v_gene: TRBV4-2
d_gene: .
j_gene: TRBJ1-1

CDR3nt: TGCAGCGTTGATGGTGGGGGCGCAGATACGCAGTATTTT
CDR3aa: CSVDGGGADTQYF
abundance: .
v_gene: TRBV29-1
d_gene: .
j_gene: TRBJ2-3

CDR3nt: TGTGCCAGCAGTCACAGGACTAGTGGGTCCGAGCAGTACTTC
CDR3aa: CASSHRTSGSEQYF
abundance: .
v_gene: TRBV6-2/TRBV6-3
d_gene: TRBD2
j_gene: TRBJ2-7

CDR3nt: TGTGCCAGCAACCTAGACAGGGCTGGGGCCAACGTCCTGACTTTC
CDR3aa: CASNLDRAGANVLTF
abundance: .
v_gene: TRBV2
d_gene: TRBD1
j_gene: TRBJ2-6

CDR3nt: TGTGCCAGCTCACCAGCTAGCGGGGGCAACAATGAGCAGTTCTTC
CDR3aa: CASSPASGGNNEQFF
abundance: .
v_gene: TRBV18
d_gene: TRBD2
j_gene: TRBJ2-1

CDR3nt: TGTGCCTGGCAAGCCGGGACAGCGCCCTACGAGCAGTACTTC
CDR3aa: CAWQAGTAPYEQYF
abundance: .
v_gene: TRBV30
d_gene: TRBD1
j_gene: TRBJ2-7

CDR3nt: TGTGCCAGCAGCCCAGCCGGGACAGGGGACAATGAGCAGTTCTTC
CDR3aa: CASSPAGTGDNEQFF
abundance: .
v_gene: TRBV3-1/TRBV3-2
d_gene: TRBD1
j_gene: TRBJ2-1

CDR3nt: TGTGCCAGCAGACTGTCTGGAAACACCATATATTTT
CDR3aa: CASRLSGNTIYF
abundance: .
v_gene: TRBV12-3/TRBV12-4
d_gene: .
j_gene: TRBJ1-3

CDR3nt: TGCGCCAGCAGCCCTTTTACTGGGGCTTATGAGCAGTTCTTC
CDR3aa: CASSPFTGAYEQFF
abundance: once
v_gene: TRBV4-1
d_gene: .
j_gene: TRBJ2-1

CDR3nt: TGTGCCAGCACCAAGTGGAGGAATGAAAAACTGTTTTTT
CDR3aa: CASTKWRNEKLFF
abundance: .
v_gene: TRBV7-9
d_gene: .
j_gene: TRBJ1-4

CDR3nt: TGCGCCAGCAGCCAGACAGGTTCGTTGGGGCCCCAGCATTTT
CDR3aa: CASSQTGSLGPQHF
abundance: .
v_gene: TRBV4-1
d_gene: .
j_gene: TRBJ1-5

CDR3nt: TGTGCCAGCTCACCTGTGCCTGAGGGGGCTCAGCCCCAGCATTTT
CDR3aa: CASSPVPEGAQPQHF
abundance: once
v_gene: TRBV18
d_gene: TRBD1
j_gene: TRBJ1-5

CDR3nt: TGTGCCAGCAGCGCGCAACCGGGACATCAGGGGTACGAGCAGTACTTC
CDR3aa: CASSAQPGHQGYEQYF
abundance: .
v_gene: TRBV9
d_gene: .
j_gene: TRBJ2-7

CDR3nt: TGTGCCAGCAGCTTTCCCGGGGCTGGAAACACCATATATTTT
CDR3aa: CASSFPGAGNTIYF
abundance: .
v_gene: TRBV7-2
d_gene: .
j_gene: TRBJ1-3

CDR3nt: TGTGCCAGCAGCAGACTAGCCGACACAGATACGCAGTATTTT
CDR3aa: CASSRLADTDTQYF
abundance: few
v_gene: TRBV7-9
d_gene: TRBD2
j_gene: TRBJ2-3

CDR3nt: TGCGCCAGCAGCCAAGATGGAGGCGCCGCCTCCTACAATGAGCAGTTCTTC
CDR3aa: CASSQDGGAASYNEQFF
abundance: .
v_gene: TRBV4-1
d_gene: .
j_gene: TRBJ2-1